The T cell receptor beta chain described here comes from a study of cytomegalovirus exposure and HLA in healthy donors. General study results and limits: Most TCR sequences showed up rarely, but some public TCRs showed up in many donors.

Germline assignment: CDR1 LNHDA and CDR2 SQIVND (reference sequence). CDR3 length: 13 amino acids. The PCR had 60 Vbeta and 13 Jbeta primers. Only in-frame clones appear in the TCRdb table, and some are missing; sequencing was by immunoSEQ multiplex PCR. The sample holds under 100,000 clones, roughly 9.1% seen once. This clone showed up just a few times. Its antigen is unknown. The chain has TRBV19 and TRBJ2-1, with D possibly matching TRBD2 (6 bases). The receptor's source is a man in his 60s in good health and CMV-seropositive. The specimen was PBMCs. CDR3: CAVAGSRNNEQFF. The CDR3 region has the DNA TGTGCAGTGGCGGGATCCCGGAACAATGAGCAGTTCTTC. Together with reference TRBV19 and TRBJ2-1, the CDR3 gives the full variable domain: DGGITQSPKYLFRKEGQNVTLSCEQNLNHDAMYWYRQDPGQGLRLIYYSQIVNDFQKGDIAEGYSVSREKKESFPLTVTSAQKNPTAFYLCAVAGSRNNEQFFGPGTRLTVL.